This T cell receptor (beta chain) derives from a study of vaccination effects on CD4 cells after COVID-19. This table comes from immunoSEQ multiplex PCR, and its TCRdb copy is limited to in-frame clones, with some not included. The profile shows tens of thousands of clones, 74% of them singletons. A few counts support this clone. Antigen: not known. Within the ViraFEST assay, antigen-specific CD4+ T cells underwent expansion with viral peptide pools prior to sequencing. Upon completion of more than eight days in culture, CD4+ T cells were isolated. The material sequenced was CD4+ T cells from PBMCs cultured with HCoV-229E spike peptides, taken before COVID-19 vaccination. The TCR originated in a human donor who received a COVID-19 vaccine.

CDR3 bases: TGTGCCAGCTCCCCTCTAAGGTCGGGGGGGGCGTACAATGAGCAGTTCTTC. Translating gives CASSPLRSGGAYNEQFF. This chain links TRBV18 with TRBJ2-1; 8 nucleotides match TRBD2. V was pared by 6 bases and J by 4 bases, with 14 bases of the junction left unmatched. CDR3 length: 17 amino acids. CDR1 is KGHSH and CDR2 is LQKENI in the germline V gene. Full variable domain (missing parts from reference TRBV18 and TRBJ2-1): NAGVMQNPRHLVRRRGQEARLRCSPMKGHSHVYWYRQLPEEGLKFMVYLQKENIIDESGMPKERFSAEFPKEGPSILRIQQVVRGDSAAYFCASSPLRSGGAYNEQFFGPGTRLTVL.